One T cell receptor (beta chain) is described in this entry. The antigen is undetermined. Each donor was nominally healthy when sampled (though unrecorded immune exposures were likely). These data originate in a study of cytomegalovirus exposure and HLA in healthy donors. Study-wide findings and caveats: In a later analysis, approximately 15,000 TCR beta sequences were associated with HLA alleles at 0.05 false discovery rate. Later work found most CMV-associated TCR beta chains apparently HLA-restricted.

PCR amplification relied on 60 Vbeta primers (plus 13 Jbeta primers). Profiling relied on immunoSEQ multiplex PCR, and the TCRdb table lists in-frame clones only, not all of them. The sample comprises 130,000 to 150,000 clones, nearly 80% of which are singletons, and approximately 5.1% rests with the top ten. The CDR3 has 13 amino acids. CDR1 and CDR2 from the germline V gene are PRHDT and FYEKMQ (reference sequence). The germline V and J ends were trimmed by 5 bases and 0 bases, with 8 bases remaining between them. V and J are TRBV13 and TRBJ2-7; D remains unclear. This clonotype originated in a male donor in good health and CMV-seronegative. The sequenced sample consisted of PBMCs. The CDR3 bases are TGTGCCAGCAGCCCCATGAGCTCCTACGAGCAGTACTTC. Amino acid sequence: CASSPMSSYEQYF.